The next 18 T cell receptor beta chains were all read from a single sample in a study of blood T cell repertoires in COVID-19. Assay: immunoSEQ multiplex PCR; the TCRdb copy retains only in-frame clones and omits some. The sample consists of fewer than 250,000 clones, 70% to 90% of them appearing once. Sequencing was done on a sample of peripheral blood. The origin of the receptors is a man aged 40-49 years with acute or convalescent COVID-19.

V is TRBV12-3 or TRBV12-4 and J is TRBJ1-5; D call uncertain. The CDR3 runs to 13 residues. The V end lost 6 bases, the J end lost 0 bases, and 6 bases lay between the germline ends. Here the CDR3 reads CASRRLSNQPQHF. The CDR3 DNA reads as TGTGCCAGCAGACGACTTAGCAATCAGCCCCAGCATTTT.

The chain uses TRBV18 and TRBJ2-7; TRBD1 matches at 7 bases. Germline-derived CDR1 and CDR2 are KGHSH and LQKENI. Germline trimming cut 4 bases from V and 3 bases from J; bases unmatched to any gene: 6. The CDR3 has 14 amino acids. Written as DNA, the CDR3 is TGTGCCAGCTCACGGGACAGCGTCAACTACGAGCAGTACTTC. This gives the protein CASSRDSVNYEQYF.

The gene calls are TRBV9 and TRBJ2-7; TRBD1 might be the D (5 bases). Trimming took 4 bases from V and 3 from J, leaving 17 bases between them. Germline V lookup: CDR1 SGDLS, CDR2 YYNGEE. The CDR3 extends over 15 amino acids. This CDR3 is CASSPWGQGYYEQYF. The CDR3 nucleotides read TGTGCCAGCAGCCCGTGGGGTCAGGGCTACTACGAGCAGTACTTC.

V is TRBV18 and J is TRBJ2-7, with D possibly being TRBD2 (5 bases). Germline CDR1 is KGHSH and CDR2 is LQKENI. V lost 3 bases to trimming and J lost 7 bases, with 13 bases between them. This CDR3 contains 13 residues. For the CDR3, the DNA is TGTGCCAGCTCACCCGTGGATCCGGGGGAGCAGTACTTC. Its protein is CASSPVDPGEQYF.

The rearrangement uses TRBV20-1 and TRBJ1-5; the D is unclear. This CDR3 has 19 residues. Germline assignment: CDR1 DFQATT and CDR2 SNEGSKA (reference sequence). Trimming pared 3 bases from V and 0 bases from J, leaving 24 bases between. The CDR3 sequence: CSASPPVLPVTYSNQPQHF. As DNA, the CDR3 is TGCAGTGCTAGTCCCCCCGTCCTCCCCGTAACTTATAGCAATCAGCCCCAGCATTTT.

V usage is TRBV2 and J usage is TRBJ2-6, with D perhaps TRBD1 (6 bases). Germline assignment: CDR1 SNHLY and CDR2 FYNNEI. The ends were cut back, 3 bases at V and 1 base at J, with 13 bases in the middle. The CDR3 spans 17 residues. In DNA form, the CDR3 reads TGTGCCAGCAGTGAGGAAGACAGGACATCTGGGGCCAACGTCCTGACTTTC. As protein: CASSEEDRTSGANVLTF.

CDR3 sequence: CASSQTLTGLAAYEQYF. CDR3 nucleotide sequence: TGTGCCAGCAGCCAAACCTTAACAGGACTAGCGGCCTACGAGCAGTACTTC. This chain links TRBV7-2 with TRBJ2-7; 10 bases map to TRBD2. With 5 bases clipped from V and 2 bases from J, the junction kept 12 bases outside the gene matches. Germline assignment: CDR1 SGHTA and CDR2 FQGNSA. The CDR3 length is 17 residues.

V is TRBV6-5 and J is TRBJ2-7; 7 bases align to TRBD1. The germline V gene encodes CDR1 MNHEY and CDR2 SVGAGI. After removal of 5 bases from V and 4 bases from J, the junction contained 5 bases not matched to a gene. This CDR3 has 13 residues. DNA for the CDR3: TGTGCCAGCAGTCGGACAGGATCTTACGAGCAGTACTTC. Protein: CASSRTGSYEQYF.

Of note for this clone: Other DNA sequences in the same sample also yield this CDR3. V gene TRBV18 combines with J gene TRBJ1-1; maybe TRBD1 (6 bases). CDR1 is KGHSH and CDR2 is LQKENI in the germline V gene. Deletions cut 4 bases from V and 6 bases from J, with 12 bases between. The CDR3 totals 13 residues. The CDR3 DNA reads TGTGCCAGCTCACGGCAAGGGGGGGCTGAAGCTTTCTTT. Its translation: CASSRQGGAEAFF.

Only a few counts were recorded for this clone. The J gene is TRBJ1-5, the V gene TRBV27, with 7 nucleotides matching TRBD1. The CDR3 has 16 residues. V was pared by 3 bases and J by 6 bases, with 11 bases of the junction left unmatched. Germline V CDR1 and CDR2: MNHEY, SMNVEV (reference sequence). CDR3 nucleotides: TGTGCCAGCAGTTTTCCTGACAGGGAAGGAGGTCAGCCCCAGCATTTT. This sequence encodes CASSFPDREGGQPQHF.

The chain couples TRBV30 to TRBJ1-2; TRBD1 aligns across 7 bases. J gave up 4 bases and V 7 bases, and 15 bases lay outside the gene matches. CDR3 length: 15 residues. From germline, CDR1 is GTSNPN and CDR2 SVGIG (reference sequence). CDR3 sequence reads: CASTRNVGTAYGYTF. The CDR3 DNA sequence: TGTGCCTCCACCCGGAACGTAGGGACAGCCTATGGCTACACCTTC. The whole variable domain, remainder taken from reference TRBV30 and TRBJ1-2, is SQTIHQWPATLVQPVGSPLSLECTVEGTSNPNLYWYRQAAGRGLQLLFYSVGIGQISSEVPQNLSASRPQDRQFILSSKKLLLSDSGFYLCASTRNVGTAYGYTFGSGTRLTVV.

V is TRBV4-1 and J is TRBJ2-3; TRBD2 matches 14 bases. The CDR3 sequence is 18 residues long. Germline CDR1 reads MGHRA; CDR2 reads YSYEKL. After removal of 6 bases from V and 2 bases from J, the junction contained 10 bases not matched to a gene. The CDR3, as DNA: TGCGCCAGCAGGTCGGGACTAGCGGGGGCCCGAGTCACAGATACGCAGTATTTT. It yields the protein CASRSGLAGARVTDTQYF.

The chain uses TRBV18 and TRBJ1-1, with 9 nucleotides matching TRBD1. CDR1 is KGHSH and CDR2 is LQKENI in the germline V gene. After removal of 0 bases from V and 6 bases from J, the junction contained 14 bases not matched to a gene. The CDR3 sequence is 18 residues long. CDR3 sequence reads: CASSPPSSLGTGSAEAFF. The CDR3 DNA sequence: TGTGCCAGCTCACCACCAAGTTCTCTCGGGACAGGGAGCGCTGAAGCTTTCTTT.

J is TRBJ1-1 and V is TRBV18; 7 bases align to TRBD1. This CDR3 has 15 residues. V was clipped by 0 bases and J by 1 base; unmatched bases: 2. CDR1 and CDR2 (germline): KGHSH, LQKENI. CDR3 DNA sequence: TGTGCCAGCTCACCACCGGGACAGCCGAACACTGAAGCTTTCTTT. Amino acid sequence: CASSPPGQPNTEAFF.

This rearrangement joins TRBV7-2 to TRBJ1-2, with 7 positions matching TRBD1. Germline assignment: CDR1 SGHTA and CDR2 FQGNSA. There are 17 residues in the CDR3. V lost 0 bases and J lost 2; bases outside the gene matches: 9. CDR3 nucleotides: TGTGCCAGCAGCTTAGCTCCTAGAGGACAGGCAAACTATGGCTACACCTTC. Translation: CASSLAPRGQANYGYTF.

The chain has TRBV6-5 and TRBJ2-7; D not resolved. This CDR3 spans 13 amino acids. Trimming pared 6 bases from V and 6 bases from J, leaving 15 bases between. Germline CDR1 is MNHEY and CDR2 is SVGAGI. CDR3 residues: CASSQLRSSEQYF. Written as DNA, the CDR3 is TGTGCCAGCAGCCAGCTCCGGAGCAGCGAGCAGTACTTC.

Here the CDR3 reads CASSYGTGNTDTQYF. The DNA for the CDR3 is TGTGCCAGCAGTTACGGGACTGGAAACACAGATACGCAGTATTTT. This chain uses TRBV27 with TRBJ2-3; a weak D match, TRBD2 (6 bases). CDR3 size: 15 residues. Between the trimmed V and J ends, which lost 4 bases and 2 bases, there was a span of 13 bases. In germline, CDR1 is MNHEY, CDR2 SMNVEV (reference sequence).

This clone was seen only a few times. The chain employs TRBV7-2 and TRBJ2-7, with 12 bases lining up with TRBD2. This CDR3 region has 16 residues. From germline, CDR1 is SGHTA and CDR2 FQGNSA. J gave up 0 bases and V 5 bases, and 5 bases lay outside the gene matches. The CDR3: CASSPGTSGPSYEQYF. The CDR3 DNA follows: TGTGCCAGCAGCCCCGGGACTAGCGGGCCCTCCTACGAGCAGTACTTC.